This T cell receptor beta chain was sequenced during a study of glioma-infiltrating T cells. Findings and caveats of the study: Only very few CDR3 sequences appeared in both tissue and blood. Above-expected tissue-blood divergence occurred in all gliomas, most in low-grade ones.

CDR1 is DFQATT, CDR2 SNEGSKA, per germline (reference sequence). The CDR3 covers 12 residues. The ends were cut back, 3 bases at V and 0 bases at J, with 6 bases in the middle. On this clonotype itself: The antigen is not known.

Amplification of TCR alpha and beta CDR3 regions from RNA used iRepertoire nested multiplex PCR. Tissue mRNA or PBMC total RNA, roughly 95-400 ng, went into one-step reverse transcription and amplification. TCRdb reprocessed the multiplex PCR reads with MiXCR, giving one entry per CDR3 protein. The table lists about 180,000 distinct CDR3 sequences, around 40% of them singletons. Sequencing was carried out using glioma tissue, nonneoplastic brain tissue, or PBMCs (not recorded which). This receptor was identified in a human donor with low-grade glioma or glioblastoma, undergoing nonglioma brain surgery, or in good health (not recorded which). The chain recombines TRBV20-1 with TRBJ2-7; a weak D match, TRBD2 (5 bases). The CDR3 is CSASGVSYEQYF. In nucleotides, the CDR3 is TGCAGTGCTAGCGGGGTCTCCTACGAGCAGTACTTC.